The source of this T cell receptor (beta chain) is a study of memory CD4+ T cells and cytomegalovirus serostatus. Whole-study context: Healthy Belgian adult donors included roughly ten CMV-positive and approximately 25 CMV-negative people.

Single viable CD3+CD4+CD8-CD45RO+ cells were sorted as the memory CD4+ T cells. Total CD4+ T cells were enriched by CD4 positive selection. V lost 7 bases, J lost 0 bases, and 7 bases lay in between. This CDR3 contains 14 residues. Germline CDR1 SNHLY, CDR2 FYNNEI. In the original workflow: After removing out-of-frame reads, 2 million to 2.5 million distinct TCRbeta sequences remained. Some clones are missing from TCRdb's copy, which holds only in-frame ones; the method was immunoSEQ multiplex PCR. V and J calls and clone size are those listed in that table; D and trimming were worked out from the DNA. This sample yields approximately 53,000 clones, of which 75% to 85% are seen a single time; 0.65% to 0.85% belongs to the top ten.

The TCR comes from an adult in good health and CMV-seronegative. Input material: memory CD4+ T cells from blood. The chain carries TRBV2 and TRBJ2-6, with unresolved D. The DNA for the CDR3 is TGTGCCAGCACTTGGGGCTCTGGGGCCAACGTCCTGACTTTC. Protein sequence: CASTWGSGANVLTF.